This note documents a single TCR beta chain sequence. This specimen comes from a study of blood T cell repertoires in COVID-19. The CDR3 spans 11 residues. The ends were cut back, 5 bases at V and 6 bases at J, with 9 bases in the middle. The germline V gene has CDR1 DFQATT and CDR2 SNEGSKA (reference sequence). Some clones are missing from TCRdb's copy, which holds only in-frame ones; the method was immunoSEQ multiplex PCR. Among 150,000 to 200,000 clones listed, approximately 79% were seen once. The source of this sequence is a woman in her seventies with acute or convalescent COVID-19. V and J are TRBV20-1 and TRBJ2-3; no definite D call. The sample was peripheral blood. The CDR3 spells CSAPKSDTQYF. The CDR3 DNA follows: TGCAGTGCTCCTAAGTCGGATACGCAGTATTTT.